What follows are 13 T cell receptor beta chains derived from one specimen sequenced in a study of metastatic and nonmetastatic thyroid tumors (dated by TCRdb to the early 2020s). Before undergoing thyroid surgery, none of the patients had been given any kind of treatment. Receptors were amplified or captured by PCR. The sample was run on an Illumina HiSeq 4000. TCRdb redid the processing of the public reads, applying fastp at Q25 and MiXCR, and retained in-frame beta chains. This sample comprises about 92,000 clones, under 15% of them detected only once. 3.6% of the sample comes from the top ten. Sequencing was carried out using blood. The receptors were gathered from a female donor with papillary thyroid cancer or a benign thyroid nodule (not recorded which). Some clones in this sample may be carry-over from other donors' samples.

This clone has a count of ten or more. Here the CDR3 DNA reads TGTGCCAGCAGCCTAGCGCCGGGGAACACTGAAGCTTTCTTT. This translates into CASSLAPGNTEAFF. V usage is TRBV7-3 and J usage is TRBJ1-1; no clear D gene. CDR1 SGHTA and CDR2 FQGTGA come from the germline V gene. The length of the CDR3 is 14 residues. V lost 5 bases and J lost 1, with 11 bases in between.

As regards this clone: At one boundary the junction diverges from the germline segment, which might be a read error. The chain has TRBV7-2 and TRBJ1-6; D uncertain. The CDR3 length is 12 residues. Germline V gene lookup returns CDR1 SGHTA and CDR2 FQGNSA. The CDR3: CASILVNSPLHF. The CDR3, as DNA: TGCGCCAGCATCTTAGTGAATTCACCCCTCCACTTT.

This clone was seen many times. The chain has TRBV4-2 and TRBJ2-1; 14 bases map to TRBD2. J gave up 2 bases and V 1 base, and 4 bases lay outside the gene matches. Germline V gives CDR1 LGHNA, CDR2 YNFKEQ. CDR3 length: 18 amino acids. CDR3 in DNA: TGTGCCAGCAGCCAAGCCGGACTAGCGGGGGGTACCTACAATGAGCAGTTCTTC. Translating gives CASSQAGLAGGTYNEQFF.

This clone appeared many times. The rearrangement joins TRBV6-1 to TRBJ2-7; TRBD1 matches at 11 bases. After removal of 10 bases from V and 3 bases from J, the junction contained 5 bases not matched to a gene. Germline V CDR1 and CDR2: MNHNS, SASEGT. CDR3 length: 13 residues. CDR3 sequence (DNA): TGTGCCACAGGGGACAGGGGGATCTACGAGCAGTACTTC. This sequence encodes CATGDRGIYEQYF.

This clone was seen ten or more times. The CDR3, as DNA: TGTGCCAGCAGCCAAGGGGCCTGGGAGCAGTACTTC. This codes for CASSQGAWEQYF. This rearrangement joins TRBV14 to TRBJ2-7; no reliable D call. The CDR3 has 12 amino acids. The germline V and J ends were trimmed by 1 base and 7 bases, with 8 bases remaining between them. Germline V gene data show CDR1 as SGHDN and CDR2 as FVKESK. Variable domain in full (rest from reference TRBV14 and TRBJ2-7): EAGVTQFPSHSVIEKGQTVTLRCDPISGHDNLYWYRRVMGKEIKFLLHFVKESKQDESGMPNNRFLAERTGGTYSTLKVQPAELEDSGVYFCASSQGAWEQYFGPGTRLTVT.

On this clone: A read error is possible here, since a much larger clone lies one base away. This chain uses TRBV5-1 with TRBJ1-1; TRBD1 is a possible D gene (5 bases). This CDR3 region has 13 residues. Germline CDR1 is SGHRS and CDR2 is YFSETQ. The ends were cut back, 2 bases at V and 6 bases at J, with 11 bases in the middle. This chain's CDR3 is CASSLSRDAEAFF. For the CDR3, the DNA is TGCGCCAGCAGCTTATCGAGGGACGCTGAAGCTTTCTTT.

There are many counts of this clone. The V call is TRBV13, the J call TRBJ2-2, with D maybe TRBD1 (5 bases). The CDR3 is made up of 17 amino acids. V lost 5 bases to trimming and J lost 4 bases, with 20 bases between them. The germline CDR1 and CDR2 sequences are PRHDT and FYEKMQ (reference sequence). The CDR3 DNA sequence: TGTGCCAGCAGCCCGACCTCGACAGACCTTCTCACCGGGGAGCTGTTTTTT. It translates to CASSPTSTDLLTGELFF.

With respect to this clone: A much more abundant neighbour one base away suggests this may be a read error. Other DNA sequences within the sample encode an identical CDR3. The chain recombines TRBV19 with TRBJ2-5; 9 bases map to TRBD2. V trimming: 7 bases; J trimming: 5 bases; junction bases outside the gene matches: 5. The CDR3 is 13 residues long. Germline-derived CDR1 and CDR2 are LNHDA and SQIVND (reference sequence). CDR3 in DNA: TGTGCCAGTAAAGCGGGGGGACGGGAGACCCAGTACTTC. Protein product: CASKAGGRETQYF.

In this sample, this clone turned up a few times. DNA of the CDR3: TGTGCCAGCAGTGAATCAGGGGCAGGGGGCGTATGGGGCTACACCTTC. Protein: CASSESGAGGVWGYTF. The chain carries TRBV6-1 and TRBJ1-2, with 8 nucleotides matching TRBD1. The CDR3 extends over 16 amino acids. Unmatched junction bases numbered 13, after V lost 2 bases and J lost 8 bases. The germline V gene has CDR1 MNHNS and CDR2 SASEGT.

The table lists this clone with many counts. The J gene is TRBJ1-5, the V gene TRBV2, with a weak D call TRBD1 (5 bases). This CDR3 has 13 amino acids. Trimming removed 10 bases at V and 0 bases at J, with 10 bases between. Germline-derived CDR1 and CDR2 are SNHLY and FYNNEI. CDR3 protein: CATRGGSNQPQHF. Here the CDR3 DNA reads TGTGCCACCCGTGGGGGTAGCAATCAGCCCCAGCATTTT. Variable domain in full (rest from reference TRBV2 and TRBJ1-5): EPEVTQTPSHQVTQMGQEVILRCVPISNHLYFYWYRQILGQKVEFLVSFYNNEISEKSEIFDDQFSVERPDGSNFTLKIRSTKLEDSAMYFCATRGGSNQPQHFGDGTRLSIL.

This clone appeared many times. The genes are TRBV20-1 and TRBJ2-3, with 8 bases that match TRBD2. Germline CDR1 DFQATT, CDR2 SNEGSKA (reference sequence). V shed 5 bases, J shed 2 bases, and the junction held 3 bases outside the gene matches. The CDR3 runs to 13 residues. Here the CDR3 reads CSAEAGVTDTQYF. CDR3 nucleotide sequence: TGCAGTGCTGAAGCGGGGGTCACAGATACGCAGTATTTT.

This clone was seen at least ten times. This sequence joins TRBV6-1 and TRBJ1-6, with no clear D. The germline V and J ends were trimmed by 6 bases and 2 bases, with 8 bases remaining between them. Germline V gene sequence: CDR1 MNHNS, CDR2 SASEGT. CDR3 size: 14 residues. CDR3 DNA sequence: TGTGCCAGCAGAGCAGATACCTATAATTCACCCCTCCACTTT. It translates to CASRADTYNSPLHF.

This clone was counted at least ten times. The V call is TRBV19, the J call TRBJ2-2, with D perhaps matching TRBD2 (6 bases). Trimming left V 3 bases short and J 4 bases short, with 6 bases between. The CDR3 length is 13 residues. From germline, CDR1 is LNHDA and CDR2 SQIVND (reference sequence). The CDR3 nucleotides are TGTGCCAGTAGTATTAGCGGCACCGGGGAGCTGTTTTTT. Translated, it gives CASSISGTGELFF. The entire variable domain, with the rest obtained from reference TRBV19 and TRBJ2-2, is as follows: DGGITQSPKYLFRKEGQNVTLSCEQNLNHDAMYWYRQDPGQGLRLIYYSQIVNDFQKGDIAEGYSVSREKKESFPLTVTSAQKNPTAFYLCASSISGTGELFFGEGSRLTVL.